A single sample is the source of the 27 T cell receptor beta chains below, sequenced in a study of blood T cells in healthy people across ages. The second PCR ran roughly 6 to 12 cycles with a sample-barcoded 5' primer and J-beta primers. MiXCR, run by TCRdb on the 5' RACE reads, gives a single entry per CDR3 protein. Among hundreds of thousands of distinct CDR3 sequences listed, 25% to 35% were seen once. These data are also associated with another study on T cells of mothers and their children.

Sequenced sample: blood. These receptors all stem from a boy aged 2 to 9 in good health.

A few counts support this clonotype. The rearrangement uses TRBV3-1 and TRBJ2-5; 11 nucleotides agree with TRBD2. The CDR3 contains 17 residues. V lost 1 base and J lost 5; bases outside the gene matches: 9. Germline CDR1 and CDR2: LGHDT and YNNKEL (reference sequence). CDR3 loop: CASSQAPFSGGAETQYF. CDR3 DNA: TGTGCCAGCAGCCAAGCCCCTTTTAGCGGGGGGGCGGAGACCCAGTACTTC.

The V gene is TRBV29-1, the J gene TRBJ2-5; 11 bases agree with TRBD2. The closer fit of TRBJ2-1 to the DNA end suggests the J call may be wrong. The CDR3 is 14 amino acids. Looked up from germline, CDR1 is SQVTM and CDR2 is ANQGSEA. The CDR3 DNA reads as TGCAGCGTGGGAGGGCTAGCGGGAGGCTATGAGCAGTTCTTC. This encodes CSVGGLAGGYEQFF.

There are a few counts of this clonotype. This chain joins TRBV20-1 and TRBJ2-1; TRBD2 aligns across 10 bases. J gave up 9 bases and V 3 bases, and 11 bases lay outside the gene matches. This CDR3 has 15 amino acids. Germline-derived CDR1 and CDR2 are DFQATT and SNEGSKA (reference sequence). CDR3 in DNA: TGCAGTGCTAGGCAAAGTACTAGCGGGGCGGTTGAGCAGTTCTTC. Translating gives CSARQSTSGAVEQFF.

The chain joins TRBV18 to TRBJ1-1; tentatively, D is TRBD1 (6 bases). V shed 2 bases and J shed 3 bases, with 16 bases lying between them. The CDR3 covers 16 residues. Germline values: CDR1 KGHSH, CDR2 LQKENI. This chain's CDR3 is CASSPALGGGYTEAFF. In nucleotides, the CDR3 is TGTGCCAGCTCACCAGCCTTGGGTGGGGGCTACACTGAAGCTTTCTTT.

This chain uses TRBV24-1 with TRBJ2-3; D perhaps matches TRBD1 (7 bases). There are 20 residues in the CDR3. Germline V CDR1 and CDR2: KGHDR, SFDVKD. With 0 bases removed from V and 2 bases from J, the gap between germline ends came to 23 bases. The CDR3 sequence is CATSDLHSRGDPFPTDTQYF. CDR3 DNA: TGTGCCACCAGTGATTTGCATTCCAGGGGGGACCCCTTCCCCACAGATACGCAGTATTTT.

Only a few counts were recorded for this clonotype. V is TRBV29-1 and J is TRBJ1-2; the D gene is possibly TRBD1 (5 bases). Germline V gene data show CDR1 as SQVTM and CDR2 as ANQGSEA. The CDR3 is made up of 15 amino acids. Trimming pared 3 bases from V and 8 bases from J, leaving 22 bases between. CDR3 bases: TGCAGCGTTGAGTACAATTTTCAGGGTGCTCCGGGCTACACCTTC. This codes for CSVEYNFQGAPGYTF. Looking up the rest from reference TRBV29-1 and TRBJ1-2 gives the full variable domain: SAVISQKPSRDICQRGTSLTIQCQVDSQVTMMFWYRQQPGQSLTLIATANQGSEATYESGFVIDKFPISRPNLTFSTLTVSNMSPEDSSIYLCSVEYNFQGAPGYTFGSGTRLTVV.

This rearrangement joins TRBV6-1 to TRBJ2-5; no definite D call. The J call is in doubt because the DNA end fits TRBJ2-7 better. Per the germline V gene, CDR1 is MNHNS and CDR2 is SASEGT. The CDR3 length is 13 residues. The CDR3 loop is CASSEAAAYEQYF. The CDR3 nucleotides are TGTGCCAGCAGTGAAGCGGCAGCCTACGAGCAGTACTTC.

This chain uses TRBV19 with TRBJ2-5; TRBD2 might be the D (6 bases). V lost 3 bases to trimming and J lost 4 bases, with 15 bases between them. The CDR3 spans 15 residues. The germline CDR1 and CDR2 sequences are LNHDA and SQIVND (reference sequence). CDR3 amino acids: CASSIGGFSGETQYF. CDR3 DNA sequence: TGTGCCAGTAGTATCGGGGGATTTTCGGGAGAGACCCAGTACTTC.

This clonotype was counted a few times. The V gene is TRBV12-3 or TRBV12-4, the J gene TRBJ2-1; 9 positions match TRBD1. V lost 6 bases to trimming and J lost 7 bases; unmatched junction nucleotides: 7. CDR3 length: 14 amino acids. The CDR3 here is CASRNPGQGNEQFF. The CDR3 coding sequence is TGTGCCAGCAGGAACCCGGGACAGGGTAATGAGCAGTTCTTC.

The chain carries TRBV5-1 and TRBJ1-2; D unclear. Trimming stripped 5 bases from V and 8 bases from J, with 19 bases between. Germline values: CDR1 SGHRS, CDR2 YFSETQ. CDR3 length: 14 amino acids. This CDR3 reads CASRKGSEEGGYTF. The CDR3 coding sequence is TGCGCCAGCAGAAAAGGGTCGGAAGAGGGCGGCTACACCTTC.

The rearrangement links TRBV12-3 or TRBV12-4 to TRBJ2-7; D unresolved. The CDR3 is 13 amino acids. V was pared by 2 bases and J by 6 bases, with 11 bases between. DNA of the CDR3: TGTGCCAGCAGTTTATGGCTAGACGCCGAGCAGTACTTC. Its protein is CASSLWLDAEQYF.

The chain recombines TRBV10-2 with TRBJ2-5; D is possibly TRBD1 or TRBD2 (5 bases each). TRBJ2-7 explains the end of the DNA better; the J call may be wrong. There are 14 residues in the CDR3. CDR1 is WSHSY and CDR2 is SAAADI in the germline V gene. CDR3 amino acids: CASSEGTRFYEQYF. DNA for the CDR3: TGCGCCAGCAGTGAGGGGACCCGATTCTACGAGCAGTACTTC.

This clonotype was observed a single time. The chain recombines TRBV7-9 with TRBJ2-7; 9 nucleotides match TRBD1. The germline gives CDR1 SEHNR, CDR2 FQNEAQ (reference sequence). V lost 1 base to trimming and J lost 7 bases; unmatched junction nucleotides: 11. The CDR3 runs to 16 residues. The CDR3 nucleotides are TGTGCCAGCAGCTTAGGTTATGGGACAGGGTCAGGAGAGCAGTACTTC. This codes for CASSLGYGTGSGEQYF.

The chain employs TRBV29-1 and TRBJ1-2, with 7 bases identical to TRBD1. CDR3 length: 14 amino acids. J gave up 3 bases and V 6 bases, and 10 bases lay outside the gene matches. Germline V lookup: CDR1 SQVTM, CDR2 ANQGSEA. Written as DNA, the CDR3 is TGCAGCGTGGGAGGGGGTGACAGGGACTATGGCTACACCTTC. Protein sequence: CSVGGGDRDYGYTF.

V is TRBV7-9 and J is TRBJ2-5; 11 positions agree with TRBD2. Near its end, the DNA agrees better with TRBJ2-7, so the J call may be wrong. The CDR3 length is 15 residues. CDR1 SEHNR and CDR2 FQNEAQ come from the germline V gene (reference sequence). CDR3 amino acids: CASSPRLAGYYEQYF. The DNA of the CDR3 is TGTGCCAGCAGCCCAAGACTAGCGGGATATTACGAGCAGTACTTC.

This clonotype was picked up a small number of times. The chain recombines TRBV4-3 with TRBJ2-5, with 13 bases fitting TRBD2. Matching the DNA end better, TRBJ2-7 makes the J call doubtful. Germline V gene lookup returns CDR1 LGHNA and CDR2 YSLEER. CDR3 length: 18 residues. The CDR3 reads CASSQVLGLAGPDYEQYF. The CDR3 nucleotides are TGCGCCAGCAGCCAAGTTCTGGGACTAGCGGGACCAGACTACGAGCAGTACTTC.

This clonotype came up a few times. This rearrangement joins TRBV6-2 or TRBV6-3 to TRBJ1-5; 9 bases are shared with TRBD1. This CDR3 has 15 amino acids. The germline V gene encodes CDR1 MNHEY and CDR2 SVGEGT. With 5 bases clipped from V and 2 bases from J, the junction kept 4 bases outside the gene matches. In DNA form, the CDR3 reads TGTGCCAGCAGTCTGACAGGGGGAGGCAATCAGCCCCAGCATTTT. It is translated as CASSLTGGGNQPQHF.

The rearrangement uses TRBV14 and TRBJ1-2, with no clear D. CDR1 is SGHDN and CDR2 is FVKESK in the germline V gene. This CDR3 region has 17 residues. V lost 0 bases, J lost 6 bases, and 20 bases lay in between. CDR3 protein: CASSQDYRQAIGDGYTF. The CDR3 nucleotides read TGTGCCAGCAGCCAAGATTACCGGCAAGCAATTGGAGATGGCTACACCTTC. Filled out from reference TRBV14 and TRBJ1-2, the complete variable domain reads EAGVTQFPSHSVIEKGQTVTLRCDPISGHDNLYWYRRVMGKEIKFLLHFVKESKQDESGMPNNRFLAERTGGTYSTLKVQPAELEDSGVYFCASSQDYRQAIGDGYTFGSGTRLTVV.

This clonotype was picked up a small number of times. V and J are TRBV5-1 and TRBJ2-5, with a weak D call TRBD2 (5 bases). Germline CDR1 and CDR2: SGHRS and YFSETQ. The ends were cut back, 4 bases at V and 5 bases at J, with 12 bases in the middle. This CDR3 comprises 13 residues. In DNA, the CDR3 is TGCGCCAGCAGCCCCTTCGCGGGTGAGACCCAGTACTTC. Protein product: CASSPFAGETQYF.

CDR3 region: CSARDRSRSLYGYTF. The DNA of the CDR3 is TGCAGTGCTAGAGATCGGAGCAGGTCGCTCTATGGCTACACCTTC. The chain uses TRBV20-1 and TRBJ1-2, with D unclear. V shed 0 bases and J shed 4 bases, with 15 bases lying between them. The CDR3 sequence is 15 residues long. Germline-derived CDR1 and CDR2 are DFQATT and SNEGSKA (reference sequence).

The chain links TRBV18 to TRBJ2-7, with 15 bases lining up with TRBD2. The CDR3 sequence is 17 residues long. Germline CDR1 and CDR2: KGHSH and LQKENI. The V and J ends lost 3 bases and 2 bases, in that order; junction bases with no gene match: 5. The CDR3 here is CASSPGLAGGQAYEQYF. DNA of the CDR3: TGTGCCAGCTCACCGGGACTAGCGGGGGGTCAGGCCTACGAGCAGTACTTC.

This clonotype has only a few counts. The rearrangement uses TRBV12-3 or TRBV12-4 and TRBJ2-7, with D perhaps matching TRBD1 (5 bases). The CDR3 length is 14 residues. Trimming removed 2 bases at V and 6 bases at J, with 14 bases between. The CDR3 here is CASSLSVQGGEQYF. The CDR3 bases are TGTGCCAGCAGTTTATCGGTCCAGGGTGGCGAGCAGTACTTC.

Only a few counts were recorded for this clonotype. One end of the junction varies from germline; a read error may be responsible. The chain combines TRBV2 with TRBJ2-1; 7 bases align to TRBD1. This CDR3 has 14 amino acids. Germline values: CDR1 SNHLY, CDR2 FYNNEI. Here the CDR3 reads CACSAGGSYNEQFF. The CDR3 region has the DNA TGTGCCTGCAGCGCAGGGGGCTCCTACAATGAGCAGTTCTTC.

This chain uses TRBV19 with TRBJ1-1; D is unclear. CDR3 size: 13 residues. The V end was cut by 6 bases, the J end by 1 base, with 9 bases between. Germline V gene lookup returns CDR1 LNHDA and CDR2 SQIVND (reference sequence). The CDR3 sequence: CASRPSGNTEAFF. CDR3 DNA sequence: TGTGCCAGTAGACCCTCAGGGAACACTGAAGCTTTCTTT.

The rearrangement joins TRBV29-1 to TRBJ2-5, with TRBD1 matching 8 bases. Germline V lookup: CDR1 SQVTM, CDR2 ANQGSEA. The V and J ends lost 7 bases and 4 bases, in that order; junction bases with no gene match: 8. The length of the CDR3 is 13 residues. The DNA for the CDR3 is TGCAGCGGTGACCGACAGGGGACAGAGACCCAGTACTTC. It encodes CSGDRQGTETQYF. The whole variable domain, filled in from reference TRBV29-1 and TRBJ2-5, reads SAVISQKPSRDICQRGTSLTIQCQVDSQVTMMFWYRQQPGQSLTLIATANQGSEATYESGFVIDKFPISRPNLTFSTLTVSNMSPEDSSIYLCSGDRQGTETQYFGPGTRLLVL.

This clonotype was observed a handful of times. The chain links TRBV5-5 to TRBJ1-1; D possibly corresponds to TRBD1 (6 bases). Germline loops: CDR1 SGHKS, CDR2 YYEKEE (reference sequence). The CDR3 extends over 15 amino acids. V lost 1 base, J lost 1 base, and 11 bases lay in between. The CDR3 reads CASSLLGGSNTEAFF. Written as DNA, the CDR3 is TGTGCCAGCAGCTTGCTAGGGGGATCGAACACTGAAGCTTTCTTT.

This clonotype showed up just a few times. This sequence joins TRBV12-3 or TRBV12-4 and TRBJ1-6; TRBD1 matches at 9 bases. Trimming took 6 bases from V and 8 from J; bases not matched to a gene: 5. The CDR3 extends over 14 amino acids. CDR3 residues: CASRTGQGYSPLHF. For the CDR3, the DNA is TGTGCCAGCAGGACGGGACAGGGCTATTCACCCCTCCACTTT.